This is a list of T cell receptor beta chains from one sample in a study of brain T cells in children with intractable seizures. The data were produced by immunoSEQ multiplex PCR, yet TCRdb's version contains in-frame clones alone and is incomplete. In the table there are 300,000 to 400,000 clones, over 85% of which are singletons. Specimen: peripheral blood, collected about 5 months after surgery. These receptors all stem from a boy under two years old with tuberous sclerosis and intractable seizures. Both conserved end residues are part of each CDR3. The D gene is left open where the match is weak. Some rows have no size entry. The others give once, few or many, or a class for an expanded clone.

TRBD2,-,TRBV28,TRBJ2-1,TGTGCCAGCAGTTCTGATAGCGGGGGACCCTACAATGAGCAGTTCTTC,CASSSDSGGPYNEQFF
-,-,TRBV30,TRBJ1-1,TGTGCCTGGAGAATATGGCCGTCTGAAGCTTTCTTT,CAWRIWPSEAFF
-,-,TRBV11-2,TRBJ2-1,TGTGCCAGCACCGAACTAGGACCCACTGACGAGCAGTTCTTC,CASTELGPTDEQFF
-,-,TRBV7-3,TRBJ2-2,TGTGCCAGCAGCTTAGCGGCGACCTCGAACACCGGGGAGCTGTTTTTT,CASSLAATSNTGELFF
-,few,TRBV5-6,TRBJ1-1,TGTGCCAGCAGCTCTTACAGGGTAGGCGCTTTCTTT,CASSSYRVGAFF
-,-,TRBV12-3/TRBV12-4,TRBJ2-3,TGTGCCAGCAGTTTAGCGGGGCCAGATACGCAGTATTTT,CASSLAGPDTQYF
-,few,TRBV30,TRBJ1-6,TGTGCCTCCACCCTCCCCAACGGAGGACCCCTCCACTTT,CASTLPNGGPLHF
-,once,TRBV27,TRBJ1-6,TGTGCCAGCAGTTTATCGATGGGAGGCTACTCCTATAATTCACCCCTCCACTTT,CASSLSMGGYSYNSPLHF
-,-,TRBV14,TRBJ1-6,TGTGCCAGCAGCCCTCTACTAAGCTCCTATAATTCACCCCTCCACTTT,CASSPLLSSYNSPLHF
-,-,TRBV27,TRBJ1-2,TGTGCCAGCAGTTTAACCGGGACACTACGTGGCTACACCTTC,CASSLTGTLRGYTF
-,-,TRBV13,TRBJ1-1,TGTGCCAGCAGCCGATGGACTGAAGCTTTCTTT,CASSRWTEAFF
-,-,TRBV12-3/TRBV12-4,TRBJ1-1,TGTGCCAGCAGCCCCGGGAACACTGAAGCTTTCTTT,CASSPGNTEAFF
-,-,TRBV3-1/TRBV3-2,TRBJ1-2,TGTGCCAGCAGCCAAAGACCCCAGGGAAGTATCGGTGGCTACACCTTC,CASSQRPQGSIGGYTF
-,once,TRBV19,TRBJ1-2,TGTGCCAGTTCCCAAAGCGGGACCTTCTATGGCTACACCTTC,CASSQSGTFYGYTF
-,-,TRBV4-1,TRBJ2-7,TGCGCCAGCAGCCAAGAAAGCTACGAGCAGTACTTC,CASSQESYEQYF
-,-,TRBV30,TRBJ2-5,TGTGCCTGGAGTAAGGGGTGGGAGACCCAGTACTTC,CAWSKGWETQYF
-,-,TRBV3-1/TRBV3-2,TRBJ2-7,TGTGCCAGCAGCCAAGACATACTGGGCTTAAGGGAGCAGTACTTC,CASSQDILGLREQYF
TRBD1,-,TRBV11-2,TRBJ1-3,TGTGCCAGCAGAGACAGGGGGCTGTCTGGAAACACCATATATTTT,CASRDRGLSGNTIYF
-,-,TRBV7-6,TRBJ1-1,TGTGCCAGCAGCTTAGGGGGATACAGGGAGAGGGACGGTGAAGCTTTCTTT,CASSLGGYRERDGEAFF
-,-,TRBV27,TRBJ2-1,TGTGCCAGCAGCGCTCTCGGGACTTCGTATTACAATGAGCAGTTCTTC,CASSALGTSYYNEQFF
-,-,TRBV6-1,TRBJ1-6,TGTGCCAGCAGTGATTTCGCCAATTCACCCCTCCACTTT,CASSDFANSPLHF
-,-,TRBV28,TRBJ2-7,TGTGCCAGCAGCCCCATCGACCAGAGCTCCTACGAGCAGTACTTC,CASSPIDQSSYEQYF
-,-,TRBV3-1/TRBV3-2,TRBJ2-5,TGTGCCAGCAGCCAAGGAGGGGTCAGGAAGACCCAGTACTTC,CASSQGGVRKTQYF
TRBD2,once,TRBV6-2/TRBV6-3,TRBJ2-7,TGTGCCAGCAGTTACTCTTGGACTAGCGGGCCATACGAGCAGTACTTC,CASSYSWTSGPYEQYF
-,-,TRBV5-4,TRBJ2-3,TGTGCCAGCAAATGGGAGGCCACAGATACGCAGTATTTT,CASKWEATDTQYF
TRBD1,-,TRBV2,TRBJ1-2,TGTGCCAGCAGGGGGACAGCTGCTCATGGCTACACCTTC,CASRGTAAHGYTF
-,-,TRBV7-2,TRBJ1-4,TGTGCCAGCAGCTTAGGTGGGGCAAATGAAAAACTGTTTTTT,CASSLGGANEKLFF
-,-,TRBV4-1,TRBJ2-1,TGCGCCAGCAGCCTTGCGGGTGAAACTTCCTACAATGAGCAGTTCTTC,CASSLAGETSYNEQFF
TRBD2,-,TRBV15,TRBJ2-7,TGTGCCACCAGCAGGTCTAGCGGGAGTTTTTACGAGCAGTACTTC,CATSRSSGSFYEQYF
-,-,TRBV10-3,TRBJ1-1,TGTGCCATCAGTGAGTCCCGTACCCCTGAAGCTTTCTTT,CAISESRTPEAFF
TRBD1,-,TRBV7-8,TRBJ1-4,TGTGCCAGCAGCTTAAGGAGGCTAAAAGCGGACAGGGGGACTGAAAAACTGTTTTTT,CASSLRRLKADRGTEKLFF
TRBD2,-,TRBV11-2,TRBJ2-7,TGTGCCAGCAGCTCCCTAGCGGGAGAACTCTACGAGCAGTACTTC,CASSSLAGELYEQYF
-,-,TRBV19,TRBJ2-1,TGTGCCAGTAGTGCTACCGGGCCACGCAATGAGCAGTTCTTC,CASSATGPRNEQFF
TRBD2,-,TRBV30,TRBJ2-1,TGTGCCTGGAGACTACTAGCGGGGTACAATGAGCAGTTCTTC,CAWRLLAGYNEQFF
-,-,TRBV7-7,TRBJ2-1,TGTGCTAGCAGCTTGACTAGCAATGAGGGGGGTGAGCAGTTCTTC,CASSLTSNEGGEQFF
-,-,TRBV10-3,TRBJ1-2,TGTGCCATCAGTGAAGCGCAGGACCTCTATGGCTACACCTTC,CAISEAQDLYGYTF
TRBD1,-,TRBV6-5,TRBJ1-5,TGTGCCAGCAGTCCCGGGACAGGGCGAGATCAGCCCCAGCATTTT,CASSPGTGRDQPQHF